Below, one TCR beta chain is given with its context. What it recognizes is unknown. There are 12 residues in the CDR3. It was with a sample-barcoded 5' primer and a J-beta primer mix that a second PCR of roughly 7 to 12 cycles was run. MiXCR, run by TCRdb on the 5' RACE reads, gives a single entry per CDR3 protein. This table holds some 1.8 million distinct CDR3 sequences, about 39% found once. The entry originates in a study of blood T cells in healthy people across ages. Study-level findings and limits: Diversity figures based on one million T cells were deemed too low.

This clonotype was sampled from a human donor in good health. Sequencing was performed on blood. The chain links TRBV21-1 to TRBJ1-1. TRBV21-1 is described as a pseudogene. In nucleotides, the CDR3 is TGTGCCAGCATCCCCAGGACCACTGAAGCTTTCTTT. Amino acids: CASIPRTTEAFF.